The 20 T cell receptor beta chains presented below share a single source sample, sequenced in a study of blood T cell repertoires in COVID-19. Measured with immunoSEQ multiplex PCR; TCRdb has only the in-frame clones, and not every one. This table holds about 160,000 clones, nearly 80% found once. Sequenced material: peripheral blood. Receptors were obtained from a woman aged 80 or over with acute or convalescent COVID-19.

The chain links TRBV11-2 to TRBJ1-5; D is unresolved. Trimming pared 1 base from V and 11 bases from J, leaving 12 bases between. Germline assignment: CDR1 SGHAT and CDR2 FQNNGV. This CDR3 has 13 residues. CDR3 amino acids: CASSLGGRTAQHF. The CDR3 DNA follows: TGTGCCAGCAGCTTAGGAGGGCGGACGGCCCAGCATTTT. The full variable domain, completed using reference TRBV11-2 and TRBJ1-5, is EAGVAQSPRYKIIEKRQSVAFWCNPISGHATLYWYQQILGQGPKLLIQFQNNGVVDDSQLPKDRFSAERLKGVDSTLKIQPAKLEDSAVYLCASSLGGRTAQHFGDGTRLSIL.

The chain carries TRBV5-1 and TRBJ2-7, with TRBD2 matching 7 bases. The CDR3 has 13 amino acids. The junction had 3 bases not matched to a gene; V was cut back by 4 bases and J by 2 bases. Germline V gene lookup returns CDR1 SGHRS and CDR2 YFSETQ. DNA for the CDR3: TGCGCCAGCAGCATGGGGACTACCTACGAGCAGTACTTC. Protein: CASSMGTTYEQYF.

V and J are TRBV5-6 and TRBJ1-6; 7 bases agree with TRBD1. V was clipped by 4 bases and J by 5 bases; unmatched bases: 6. Germline CDR1 is SGHDT and CDR2 is YYEEEE. The CDR3 has 15 amino acids. CDR3 protein: CASSLRGLDNSPLHF. The CDR3 DNA is TGTGCCAGCAGCCTGAGGGGGCTCGATAATTCACCCCTCCACTTT.

This clone was recorded a few times. The rearrangement uses TRBV5-5 and TRBJ1-1, with D tentatively TRBD1 (5 bases). The germline V gene has CDR1 SGHKS and CDR2 YYEKEE (reference sequence). Deletions cut 0 bases from V and 1 base from J, with 10 bases between. The CDR3 extends over 15 amino acids. For the CDR3, the DNA is TGTGCCAGCAGCTTGGGACCCAGGGAGAACACTGAAGCTTTCTTT. Amino acid sequence: CASSLGPRENTEAFF.

The CDR3 loop reads CASSLNRNEQFF. Here the CDR3 DNA reads TGTGCCAGCAGCCTTAACAGGAATGAGCAGTTCTTC. The genes are TRBV7-3 and TRBJ2-1; D perhaps matches TRBD1 (5 bases). The CDR3 spans 12 residues. Trimming took off 5 bases at V and 7 bases at J, with 9 bases between the two ends. Germline V CDR1 and CDR2: SGHTA, FQGTGA.

The CDR3 protein is CASSLERGTDTQYF. Here the CDR3 DNA reads TGCGCCAGCAGCCTGGAGCGGGGCACAGATACGCAGTATTTT. The V gene is TRBV5-1, the J gene TRBJ2-3, with TRBD2 as a possible D gene (6 bases). The length of the CDR3 is 14 residues. Germline V gene lookup returns CDR1 SGHRS and CDR2 YFSETQ. V was clipped by 4 bases and J by 1 base, with 10 bases between them.

CDR3 in DNA: TGTGCCAGCAGTGAGGTTACTATTAGCACAGATACGCAGTATTTT. Its protein product is CASSEVTISTDTQYF. The chain joins TRBV6-4 to TRBJ2-3; no firm D call. CDR1 is MRHNA, CDR2 SNTAGT, per germline. V was cut by 3 bases and J by 0 bases, with 10 bases left in between. CDR3 size: 15 residues.

The chain recombines TRBV6-5 with TRBJ1-1, with TRBD1 identical over 7 bases. Looked up from germline, CDR1 is MNHEY and CDR2 is SVGAGI. The length of the CDR3 is 14 residues. The V gene end was trimmed by 7 bases and the J gene end by 1 base; junction bases not matched to a gene: 6. CDR3 protein: CASTKRGPNTEAFF. CDR3 nucleotides: TGTGCCAGCACTAAAAGGGGGCCGAACACTGAAGCTTTCTTT.

This clone was observed a single time. V usage is TRBV5-1 and J usage is TRBJ1-2; 8 bases line up with TRBD1. Germline loops: CDR1 SGHRS, CDR2 YFSETQ. The ends lost 2 bases at V and 6 bases at J; junction bases unmatched: 9. The CDR3 is 15 residues long. CDR3 residues: CASSLSPGTGDGYTF. CDR3 sequence (DNA): TGCGCCAGCAGCTTAAGCCCCGGGACAGGAGATGGCTACACCTTC.

In its sample, this clone was seen a few times. This chain connects TRBV18 to TRBJ1-2; D might be TRBD1 (5 bases). The germline V and J ends were trimmed by 5 bases and 4 bases, with 14 bases remaining between them. CDR1 and CDR2 from the germline V gene are KGHSH and LQKENI. The CDR3 covers 14 residues. The CDR3 is CASSTGERTYGYTF. CDR3 sequence (DNA): TGTGCCAGCTCAACGGGGGAACGGACCTATGGCTACACCTTC.

The chain carries TRBV5-4 and TRBJ1-1, with a weak D call TRBD1 (6 bases). This CDR3 spans 13 amino acids. Trimming took 2 bases from V and 6 from J, leaving 11 bases between them. CDR1 is SGHNT, CDR2 YYREEE, per germline (reference sequence). CDR3 sequence: CASSLAGAAEAFF. In DNA form, the CDR3 reads TGTGCCAGCAGCTTAGCAGGGGCGGCTGAAGCTTTCTTT.

The chain couples TRBV5-8 to TRBJ2-2; 8 bases are a match to TRBD1. J was trimmed by 6 bases and V by 1 base; bases with no gene match: 5. This CDR3 region has 15 residues. Germline CDR1 SGHTS, CDR2 YDEGEE. As DNA, the CDR3 is TGTGCCAGCAGCTTGCCCCTACAGGGGGCCGGGGAGCTGTTTTTT. Protein: CASSLPLQGAGELFF.

The rearrangement links TRBV27 to TRBJ2-5; D is possibly TRBD2 (6 bases). V lost 5 bases and J lost 4, with 11 bases in between. Germline V gene data show CDR1 as MNHEY and CDR2 as SMNVEV (reference sequence). The CDR3 totals 13 residues. The chain's CDR3 is CASSGPGGETQYF. Here the CDR3 DNA reads TGTGCCAGCAGTGGCCCCGGGGGAGAGACCCAGTACTTC.

The chain employs TRBV7-2 and TRBJ1-1; D unclear. Germline V CDR1 and CDR2: SGHTA, FQGNSA. Trimming took off 5 bases at V and 8 bases at J, with 12 bases between the two ends. This CDR3 has 12 residues. CDR3 protein: CASSPGSFEAFF. CDR3 nucleotide sequence: TGTGCCAGCAGCCCCGGGTCTTTCGAAGCTTTCTTT.

The chain carries TRBV6-6 and TRBJ1-1; maybe TRBD1 (5 bases). The CDR3 is 14 residues long. Germline loops: CDR1 MNHNY, CDR2 SVGAGI (reference sequence). V gave up 11 bases and J gave up 0 bases, with 16 bases separating them. CDR3 sequence (DNA): TGTGCCTCCCAGGGAGGGCATCTGAACACTGAAGCTTTCTTT. Translated: CASQGGHLNTEAFF.

The V call is TRBV5-1, the J call TRBJ2-2, with a tentative D call TRBD2 (5 bases). CDR1 and CDR2 from the germline V gene are SGHRS and YFSETQ. Trimming removed 1 base from V and 6 bases from J, with 10 bases in between. The CDR3 runs 14 residues. In nucleotides, the CDR3 is TGCGCCAGCAGCTTGCGAATAGCGCCCGGGGAGCTGTTTTTT. Its translation: CASSLRIAPGELFF.

The chain carries TRBV3-1 (or the pseudogene TRBV3-2) and TRBJ1-2; 10 bases map to TRBD1. In germline, CDR1 is LGHDT, CDR2 YNNKEL (reference sequence). The trim removed 3 bases at V and 3 bases at J, leaving 4 bases unmatched. CDR3 length: 15 residues. The CDR3 loop reads CASSHGQGVYYGYTF. The CDR3 DNA follows: TGTGCCAGCAGCCACGGACAGGGGGTATACTATGGCTACACCTTC.

This chain joins TRBV19 and TRBJ2-3; 9 bases match TRBD2. This CDR3 is built from 18 residues. J was trimmed by 8 bases and V by 4 bases; bases with no gene match: 19. Germline V gene data show CDR1 as LNHDA and CDR2 as SQIVND (reference sequence). DNA for the CDR3: TGTGCCAGTAGTACCAAGGGGGATACCGGGACTAGCTTGGGTACGCAGTATTTT. It yields the protein CASSTKGDTGTSLGTQYF.

This chain connects TRBV12-3 or TRBV12-4 to TRBJ1-2; D unresolved. The CDR3 is made up of 12 amino acids. The V end was cut by 6 bases, the J end by 4 bases, with 9 bases between. CDR3 sequence reads: CASSPGSYGYTF. DNA for the CDR3: TGTGCCAGCAGCCCAGGAAGCTATGGCTACACCTTC.

The genes are TRBV7-2 and TRBJ1-2, with D maybe TRBD1 (6 bases). V dropped 5 bases and J dropped 6 bases, with 19 bases sitting between them. This CDR3 has 15 amino acids. CDR1 is SGHTA and CDR2 is FQGNSA in the germline V gene. CDR3 in amino acids: CASSKGHDRGNGYTF. The CDR3 region has the DNA TGTGCCAGCAGCAAGGGACACGATCGGGGTAATGGCTACACCTTC.